Listed here are 32 T cell receptor beta chains from one sample, sequenced in a study of T cell changes during pregnancy in multiple sclerosis (dated by TCRdb to about 2019). Library construction relied on the immunoSEQ multiplex PCR assay. TCRdb stores this immuneACCESS table with in-frame sequences only. Part of the clones is absent; in the studies checked, under half of the shortfall reflects unresolved V genes, and no reason is known for the rest. The sample yields about 31,000 clones; over 80% were counted once. Around a tenth of the sample belongs to the ten largest clones. The material was CD8+ T cells from peripheral blood mononuclear cells, obtained in the first trimester of pregnancy. The receptors originated from a female donor with multiple sclerosis, enrolled in a pregnancy study.

This clone occurred a few times. V and J are TRBV27 and TRBJ1-3, with D unclear. The CDR3 spans 16 residues. Trimming pared 5 bases from V and 0 bases from J, leaving 14 bases between. Germline CDR1 is MNHEY and CDR2 is SMNVEV (reference sequence). The CDR3 coding sequence is TGTGCCAGCAGTCCTTATGAAGGACTCTCTGGAAACACCATATATTTT. Amino acids: CASSPYEGLSGNTIYF.

The chain carries TRBV28 and TRBJ2-3; D ambiguous. Trimming removed 4 bases at V and 2 bases at J, with 7 bases between. This CDR3 is 13 amino acids long. From germline, CDR1 is MDHEN and CDR2 SYDVKM. This CDR3 is CASSSENTDTQYF. CDR3 coding DNA: TGTGCCAGCAGTTCCGAGAACACAGATACGCAGTATTTT.

The chain carries TRBV11-1 and TRBJ1-1, with D possibly being TRBD1 (6 bases). Germline V gene lookup returns CDR1 SGHAT and CDR2 FQDESV (reference sequence). The CDR3 has 14 amino acids. Trimming cost V 2 bases and J 4 bases, with 11 bases left between them. CDR3 protein: CASSLWGPGTEAFF. The CDR3, as DNA: TGTGCCAGCAGCTTATGGGGGCCGGGCACTGAAGCTTTCTTT.

About this clone itself: At one end the junction does not follow the germline gene, possibly because of a read error. This CDR3 reads CASSRLGDWAERVF. In DNA form, the CDR3 reads TGCGCCAGCAGCCGATTAGGGGATTGGGCGGAGCGGGTCTTC. The rearrangement uses TRBV4-1 and TRBJ2-1; weak D call: TRBD2 (6 bases). Germline assignment: CDR1 MGHRA and CDR2 YSYEKL. The CDR3 is 14 amino acids.

This clone was counted only a few times. The rearrangement uses TRBV4-1 and TRBJ2-1; TRBD2 might be the D (6 bases). Germline CDR1 MGHRA, CDR2 YSYEKL. The V end lost 3 bases, the J end lost 4 bases, and 10 bases lay between the germline ends. The CDR3 runs to 14 residues. The CDR3: CASSQGLRYNEQFF. The DNA for the CDR3 is TGCGCCAGCAGCCAGGGACTTCGATACAATGAGCAGTTCTTC.

This chain joins TRBV2 and TRBJ2-1, with D tentatively TRBD2 (6 bases). V lost 8 bases and J lost 7, with 6 bases in between. The CDR3 length is 10 residues. CDR1 is SNHLY and CDR2 is FYNNEI in the germline V gene. CDR3 in amino acids: CASRGNEQFF. The CDR3 coding sequence is TGTGCCAGCCGGGGGAATGAGCAGTTCTTC. Together with reference TRBV2 and TRBJ2-1, the CDR3 gives the full variable domain: EPEVTQTPSHQVTQMGQEVILRCVPISNHLYFYWYRQILGQKVEFLVSFYNNEISEKSEIFDDQFSVERPDGSNFTLKIRSTKLEDSAMYFCASRGNEQFFGPGTRLTVL.

There are a few counts of this clone. The rearrangement uses TRBV6-1 and TRBJ1-2, with TRBD1 matching over 7 bases. Per the germline V gene, CDR1 is MNHNS and CDR2 is SASEGT. V was pared by 1 base and J by 4 bases, with 6 bases of the junction left unmatched. The CDR3 is 15 amino acids. The CDR3 DNA is TGTGCCAGCAGTGAAGAAGAAGGGGGCATCTATGGCTACACCTTC. Protein: CASSEEEGGIYGYTF.

The rearrangement links TRBV10-1 to TRBJ1-2; a possible D gene is TRBD1 (6 bases). This CDR3 region has 14 residues. Trimming pared 10 bases from V and 2 bases from J, leaving 17 bases between. Germline assignment: CDR1 WNHNN and CDR2 SYGVQD (reference sequence). This CDR3 is CATRGGDWNYGYTF. The CDR3 region has the DNA TGCGCCACAAGGGGGGGCGATTGGAACTATGGCTACACCTTC.

This clone was detected once. The chain couples TRBV19 to TRBJ1-3, with TRBD1 matching over 8 bases. V lost 0 bases and J lost 4; bases outside the gene matches: 14. This CDR3 is 19 amino acids long. Germline V gives CDR1 LNHDA, CDR2 SQIVND (reference sequence). This CDR3 is CASSIDSARRRQGGNTIYF. DNA of the CDR3: TGTGCCAGTAGTATAGATTCGGCCCGCCGGCGACAGGGGGGAAACACCATATATTTT.

The chain recombines TRBV6-4 with TRBJ2-3; the D gene is possibly TRBD1 (5 bases). V shed 0 bases and J shed 1 base, with 8 bases lying between them. Germline CDR1 and CDR2: MRHNA and SNTAGT. The CDR3 runs to 15 residues. CDR3 nucleotide sequence: TGTGCCAGCAGTGACTCAGGGGCTGGCACAGATACGCAGTATTTT. It translates to CASSDSGAGTDTQYF.

J is TRBJ1-2 and V is TRBV6-5; the D is unclear. V shed 5 bases and J shed 7 bases, with 14 bases lying between them. This CDR3 has 13 residues. CDR1 and CDR2 (germline): MNHEY, SVGAGI. The CDR3 loop reads CASSKNSYLGYTF. In DNA, the CDR3 is TGTGCCAGCAGTAAAAACAGCTACCTTGGCTACACCTTC.

The CDR3 spells CASRPLAVSSYEQYF. In nucleotides, the CDR3 is TGTGCCAGCAGACCACTAGCGGTAAGCTCCTACGAGCAGTACTTC. V gene TRBV28 combines with J gene TRBJ2-7, with 8 bases fitting TRBD2. The germline CDR1 and CDR2 sequences are MDHEN and SYDVKM. V lost 6 bases and J lost 0; bases outside the gene matches: 7. The CDR3 is 15 amino acids.

The rearrangement links TRBV19 to TRBJ1-1; D might be TRBD1 (5 bases). Trimming cost V 5 bases and J 9 bases, with 13 bases left between them. This CDR3 comprises 12 residues. The germline V gene has CDR1 LNHDA and CDR2 SQIVND (reference sequence). CDR3 in amino acids: CASSGGASKAFF. The CDR3 nucleotides are TGTGCCAGTAGTGGAGGGGCCAGTAAAGCTTTCTTT.

The chain links TRBV7-6 to TRBJ1-3; no clear D. CDR1 is SGHVS and CDR2 is FNYEAQ in the germline V gene. The CDR3 has 15 residues. The V gene lost 3 bases and the J gene lost 4 bases, with 13 bases spanning the gap. CDR3 DNA sequence: TGTGCCAGCAGCTTCTCTGGAGGAGAGGGAAACACCATATATTTT. Translated, it gives CASSFSGGEGNTIYF. Combining the CDR3 with reference TRBV7-6 and TRBJ1-3 gives the whole variable domain GAGVSQSPRYKVTKRGQDVALRCDPISGHVSLYWYRQALGQGPEFLTYFNYEAQQDKSGLPNDRFSAERPEGSISTLTIQRTEQRDSAMYRCASSFSGGEGNTIYFGEGSWLTVV.

The rearrangement uses TRBV5-1 and TRBJ2-2, with 7 bases lining up with TRBD2. J gave up 6 bases and V 2 bases, and 1 base lay outside the gene matches. This CDR3 has 13 residues. Germline-derived CDR1 and CDR2 are SGHRS and YFSETQ. The CDR3 protein is CASSFGGAGELFF. The CDR3 nucleotides are TGCGCCAGCAGCTTTGGGGGGGCCGGGGAGCTGTTTTTT. Full variable domain (remainder filled in from reference TRBV5-1 and TRBJ2-2): KAGVTQTPRYLIKTRGQQVTLSCSPISGHRSVSWYQQTPGQGLQFLFEYFSETQRNKGNFPGRFSGRQFSNSRSEMNVSTLELGDSALYLCASSFGGAGELFFGEGSRLTVL.

The V gene is TRBV18, the J gene TRBJ2-7; maybe TRBD1 (5 bases). This CDR3 contains 15 residues. Germline CDR1 is KGHSH and CDR2 is LQKENI. V was cut by 0 bases and J by 0 bases, with 9 bases left in between. CDR3 in amino acids: CASSPPDKDSYEQYF. CDR3 DNA sequence: TGTGCCAGCTCACCACCGGACAAGGACTCCTACGAGCAGTACTTC.

The J gene is TRBJ2-1, the V gene TRBV11-3; TRBD1 might be the D (6 bases). CDR3 length: 13 amino acids. V dropped 2 bases and J dropped 4 bases, with 6 bases sitting between them. Germline CDR1 reads SGHNT; CDR2 reads YENEEA. CDR3 loop: CASSLRGYNEQFF. In DNA, the CDR3 is TGTGCCAGCAGCTTAAGGGGGTACAATGAGCAGTTCTTC.

The genes are TRBV19 and TRBJ1-1, with 7 bases matching TRBD1. V shed 7 bases, J shed 3 bases, and the junction held 8 bases outside the gene matches. There are 14 residues in the CDR3. In germline, CDR1 is LNHDA, CDR2 SQIVND (reference sequence). CDR3 protein: CASTLQGLDTEAFF. CDR3 coding DNA: TGTGCCAGTACATTACAGGGGTTGGACACTGAAGCTTTCTTT.

The J gene is TRBJ1-1, the V gene TRBV30; no reliable D call. Germline V gene sequence: CDR1 GTSNPN, CDR2 SVGIG (reference sequence). This CDR3 has 13 amino acids. The ends were cut back, 2 bases at V and 1 base at J, with 8 bases in the middle. CDR3 DNA: TGTGCCTGGAGTCCGACATCGAACACTGAAGCTTTCTTT. Amino acids: CAWSPTSNTEAFF.

The J gene is TRBJ2-3, the V gene TRBV30; D might be TRBD2 (5 bases). The V and J ends lost 2 bases and 3 bases respectively, with 15 bases between them. The V gene's germline CDR1 is GTSNPN and CDR2 SVGIG (reference sequence). The CDR3 has 15 residues. The CDR3 loop is CAWSTPFEGTDTQYF. CDR3 nucleotide sequence: TGTGCCTGGAGTACCCCCTTCGAGGGAACAGATACGCAGTATTTT.

This chain connects TRBV10-1 to TRBJ2-5, with D maybe TRBD2 (5 bases). Deletions cut 5 bases from V and 5 bases from J, with 21 bases between. The CDR3 spans 16 residues. Germline V lookup: CDR1 WNHNN, CDR2 SYGVQD (reference sequence). This CDR3 reads CASSSEGLARGETQYF. In DNA, the CDR3 is TGCGCCAGCAGTAGCGAGGGATTAGCTCGAGGGGAGACCCAGTACTTC.

This clone occurred a few times. The V call is TRBV11-2, the J call TRBJ2-2; TRBD1 is a possible D gene (6 bases). Germline CDR1 reads SGHAT; CDR2 reads FQNNGV. The CDR3 spans 19 residues. Trimming removed 3 bases at V and 3 bases at J, with 23 bases between. The CDR3 DNA reads TGTGCCAGCAGCTTCCCGCTGAGGACTGTCTCAGGGGACACCGGGGAGCTGTTTTTT. Translating gives CASSFPLRTVSGDTGELFF.

The gene calls are TRBV28 and TRBJ1-6; 9 bases are shared with TRBD1. The germline CDR1 and CDR2 sequences are MDHEN and SYDVKM. The CDR3 has 16 amino acids. Unmatched junction bases numbered 3, after V lost 0 bases and J lost 6 bases. CDR3 sequence reads: CASSLWGQGLNSPLHF. The CDR3 region has the DNA TGTGCCAGCAGTTTATGGGGACAGGGTCTTAATTCACCCCTCCACTTT.

There are a few counts of this clone. The CDR3 DNA reads as TGTGCCAGCAGTGACAGGTTTCTCACTGAAGCTTTCTTT. This encodes CASSDRFLTEAFF. V and J are TRBV6-1 and TRBJ1-1, with D unclear. Germline CDR1 MNHNS, CDR2 SASEGT. The CDR3 has 13 residues. Trimming shortened V by 3 bases and J by 4 bases, and 9 bases separated the two germline ends.

A few counts support this clone. The chain recombines TRBV27 with TRBJ1-1; TRBD1 is a possible D gene (6 bases). The CDR3 runs to 13 residues. Germline V gene data show CDR1 as MNHEY and CDR2 as SMNVEV (reference sequence). V was clipped by 2 bases and J by 11 bases, with 15 bases between them. This CDR3 reads CASSLALGQGAFF. The DNA of the CDR3 is TGTGCCAGCAGTTTAGCACTGGGCCAGGGGGCTTTCTTT.

The chain is built from TRBV6-5 and TRBJ2-7, with TRBD1 matching 8 bases. CDR1 is MNHEY, CDR2 SVGAGI, per germline. The CDR3 is 15 residues long. The trim removed 4 bases at V and 0 bases at J, leaving 5 bases unmatched. DNA for the CDR3: TGTGCCAGCAGTTTCCAGGGGGCCAGCTCCTACGAGCAGTACTTC. Translation gives CASSFQGASSYEQYF.

J is TRBJ1-5 and V is TRBV6-4; D uncertain. Germline V CDR1 and CDR2: MRHNA, SNTAGT. This CDR3 contains 13 residues. Trimming shortened V by 10 bases and J by 0 bases, and 10 bases separated the two germline ends. CDR3 residues: CATAQNSNQPQHF. The DNA of the CDR3 is TGTGCCACCGCCCAGAATAGCAATCAGCCCCAGCATTTT.

CDR3 loop: CASSHRDSTYNEQFF. As DNA, the CDR3 is TGTGCCAGCAGCCACCGGGACAGTACCTACAATGAGCAGTTCTTC. The rearrangement links TRBV11-1 to TRBJ2-1; 7 nucleotides align to TRBD1. The CDR3 length is 15 residues. CDR1 and CDR2 (germline): SGHAT, FQDESV (reference sequence). V dropped 5 bases and J dropped 2; count of bases not matched to a gene: 6.

This chain connects TRBV10-3 to TRBJ2-7; the match to TRBD1 covers 9 bases. Germline CDR1 is ENHRY and CDR2 is SYGVKD. This CDR3 is built from 15 residues. V dropped 6 bases and J dropped 0; count of bases not matched to a gene: 6. The CDR3 DNA follows: TGTGCCATCAGCTCCGGGACAGGGAGCTCCTACGAGCAGTACTTC. Its translation is CAISSGTGSSYEQYF.

CDR3 sequence reads: CASSRNPGQGNQPQHF. CDR3 sequence (DNA): TGTGCCAGCAGCCGCAATCCGGGACAGGGTAACCAGCCCCAGCATTTT. The V gene is TRBV7-2, the J gene TRBJ1-5; 9 bases agree with TRBD1. Trimming at V came to 5 bases and at J to 7 bases, leaving 12 bases not matched to a gene. CDR1 is SGHTA and CDR2 is FQGNSA in the germline V gene. The length of the CDR3 is 16 residues.

The rearrangement uses TRBV5-1 and TRBJ2-3; TRBD2 is a possible D gene (5 bases). V was trimmed by 4 bases and J by 0 bases, leaving 12 bases between them. The CDR3 is 15 residues long. Germline CDR1 reads SGHRS; CDR2 reads YFSETQ. The CDR3 is CASSGPAESTDTQYF. CDR3 sequence (DNA): TGCGCCAGCAGCGGACCAGCGGAGAGCACAGATACGCAGTATTTT. The whole variable domain, filled in from reference TRBV5-1 and TRBJ2-3, reads KAGVTQTPRYLIKTRGQQVTLSCSPISGHRSVSWYQQTPGQGLQFLFEYFSETQRNKGNFPGRFSGRQFSNSRSEMNVSTLELGDSALYLCASSGPAESTDTQYFGPGTRLTVL.

The chain is built from TRBV13 and TRBJ2-7; 8 nucleotides agree with TRBD2. The ends lost 4 bases at V and 4 bases at J; junction bases unmatched: 15. Looked up from germline, CDR1 is PRHDT and CDR2 is FYEKMQ (reference sequence). The CDR3 totals 17 residues. The CDR3 region is CASSSALESGGLYEQYF. CDR3 bases: TGTGCCAGCAGCTCCGCCCTGGAGTCGGGGGGGCTTTACGAGCAGTACTTC.